The 25 T cell receptor beta chains below all came from one sample that was sequenced in a study of cytomegalovirus exposure and HLA in healthy donors. The PCR made use of 60 Vbeta and 13 Jbeta primers. Measured with immunoSEQ multiplex PCR; TCRdb has only the in-frame clones, and not every one. The sample records 130,000 or so clones, about 8.5% being singletons. The sequenced sample was PBMCs. Receptors were obtained from a man aged 35 to 55 in good health and CMV-seronegative.

This clone was detected only a few times. The chain combines TRBV7-9 with TRBJ1-4, with 8 nucleotides matching TRBD1. Looked up from germline, CDR1 is SEHNR and CDR2 is FQNEAQ (reference sequence). The CDR3 has 13 amino acids. The trim removed 8 bases at V and 8 bases at J, leaving 7 bases unmatched. The CDR3 coding sequence is TGTGCCAGCCTTGGACAGGGCGGGGAAAAACTGTTTTTT. The encoded protein is CASLGQGGEKLFF.

This clone has just a few counts. The chain has TRBV21-1 and TRBJ2-7; the table's D call TRBD2 went unverified against the DNA. TRBV21-1 is marked as a pseudogene. The length of the CDR3 is 15 residues. DNA for the CDR3: TGTGCCAGCAGCAAAGTTCGGGAACCTCCCTACGAGCAGTACTTC. Its protein is CASSKVREPPYEQYF.

This clone occurred a few times. J is TRBJ1-5 and V is TRBV14; no firm D call. The CDR3 is 12 residues long. V gave up 4 bases and J gave up 9 bases, with 10 bases separating them. Germline CDR1 is SGHDN and CDR2 is FVKESK. The CDR3 DNA reads as TGTGCCAGCAGCCGGCCGGGGTGGCCCCAGCATTTT. Translation gives CASSRPGWPQHF.

The chain links TRBV2 to TRBJ2-5; D remains ambiguous. Looked up from germline, CDR1 is SNHLY and CDR2 is FYNNEI. V gave up 8 bases and J gave up 5 bases, with 9 bases separating them. CDR3 length: 11 residues. CDR3 coding DNA: TGTGCCAGCCGGCTAGGTGAGACCCAGTACTTC. As protein: CASRLGETQYF.

The chain has TRBV10-1 and TRBJ2-1; TRBD1 matches 10 bases. The CDR3 is made up of 15 amino acids. The germline gives CDR1 WNHNN, CDR2 SYGVQD (reference sequence). V was pared by 5 bases and J by 9 bases, with 10 bases of the junction left unmatched. The chain's CDR3 is CASSPLWTGGGEQFF. CDR3 bases: TGCGCCAGCAGTCCACTTTGGACAGGGGGAGGTGAGCAGTTCTTC.

Only a few counts were recorded for this clone. The genes are TRBV7-3 and TRBJ2-1; a weak D match, TRBD2 (6 bases). The germline V gene encodes CDR1 SGHTA and CDR2 FQGTGA. The CDR3 is made up of 13 amino acids. Between the trimmed V and J ends, which lost 5 bases and 5 bases, there was a span of 10 bases. CDR3 loop: CASSRTTNNEQFF. Written as DNA, the CDR3 is TGTGCCAGCAGCCGGACTACCAACAATGAGCAGTTCTTC.

J is TRBJ1-6 and V is TRBV10-3; maybe TRBD1 (5 bases). The CDR3 runs 14 residues. Germline V gene data show CDR1 as ENHRY and CDR2 as SYGVKD. Trimming removed 6 bases at V and 6 bases at J, with 12 bases between. CDR3 residues: CAIRGVAGNSPLHF. The CDR3 bases are TGTGCCATCAGAGGGGTAGCAGGTAATTCACCCCTCCACTTT.

The V call is TRBV11-3, the J call TRBJ1-1; tentatively, D is TRBD1 (5 bases). Germline values: CDR1 SGHNT, CDR2 YENEEA. Trimming left V 2 bases short and J 6 bases short, with 10 bases between. This CDR3 is built from 13 residues. CDR3 bases: TGTGCCAGCAGCTTATGGGGCTCTTCTGAAGCTTTCTTT. Translating it yields CASSLWGSSEAFF.

In this sample, this clone turned up a few times. V usage is TRBV11-2 and J usage is TRBJ1-2; 9 nucleotides agree with TRBD1. This CDR3 has 14 residues. Trimming removed 5 bases from V and 8 bases from J; junction bases left unmatched: 9. Per the germline V gene, CDR1 is SGHAT and CDR2 is FQNNGV. The CDR3 nucleotides read TGTGCCAGCAGCCATACCGGGACAGGGAGAGGCTACACCTTC. This gives the protein CASSHTGTGRGYTF.

Here the CDR3 DNA reads TGTGCCATCAGTGAGGTAGGGGGCTTGAACACCGGGGAGCTGTTTTTT. As protein: CAISEVGGLNTGELFF. The J gene is TRBJ2-2, the V gene TRBV10-3, with 7 bases aligning to TRBD1. Germline assignment: CDR1 ENHRY and CDR2 SYGVKD. CDR3 length: 16 residues. V shed 2 bases and J 1 base; nucleotides not matched to a gene: 4.

This clone was detected a few times. V is TRBV28 and J is TRBJ2-7, with 9 positions matching TRBD1. The V segment lost 8 bases and the J segment 4 bases; nucleotides outside the gene matches: 3. The CDR3 consists of 12 residues. Germline V gives CDR1 MDHEN, CDR2 SYDVKM. CDR3 loop: CASGTGFYEQYF. DNA of the CDR3: TGTGCCAGCGGGACAGGGTTTTACGAGCAGTACTTC.

The chain uses TRBV4-1 and TRBJ2-7; TRBD2 agrees at 8 bases. The CDR3 loop spans 16 amino acids. Germline CDR1 MGHRA, CDR2 YSYEKL. V trimming: 4 bases; J trimming: 0 bases; junction bases outside the gene matches: 8. CDR3 region: CASSPRGSGISYEQYF. CDR3 in DNA: TGCGCCAGCAGCCCCCGGGGTAGCGGGATCTCCTACGAGCAGTACTTC.

This clone was seen a handful of times. The V gene is TRBV28, the J gene TRBJ2-2, with 9 bases lining up with TRBD2. In germline, CDR1 is MDHEN, CDR2 SYDVKM. V was pared by 6 bases and J by 1 base, with 9 bases of the junction left unmatched. The CDR3 is 17 amino acids. This chain's CDR3 is CASRLGLAGWNTGELFF. CDR3 nucleotides: TGTGCCAGCAGACTGGGCCTAGCGGGGTGGAACACCGGGGAGCTGTTTTTT.

The chain is built from TRBV10-2 and TRBJ2-3; D is possibly TRBD2 (5 bases). V gave up 6 bases and J gave up 1 base, with 8 bases separating them. This CDR3 contains 13 residues. The germline gives CDR1 WSHSY, CDR2 SAAADI. In DNA, the CDR3 is TGCGCCAGCAGCCTAGCAGGCACAGATACGCAGTATTTT. This codes for CASSLAGTDTQYF.

This clone was found a few times. V is TRBV6-6 and J is TRBJ1-2; TRBD1 aligns across 10 bases. V shed 2 bases, J shed 8 bases, and the junction held 5 bases outside the gene matches. Germline V gives CDR1 MNHNY, CDR2 SVGAGI (reference sequence). The CDR3 consists of 14 residues. The DNA of the CDR3 is TGTGCCAGCAGTTACACGGGACAGGGGAGAGGCTACACCTTC. It is translated as CASSYTGQGRGYTF.

This sequence joins TRBV2 and TRBJ2-1; TRBD1 aligns across 7 bases. Trimming removed 8 bases from V and 8 bases from J; junction bases left unmatched: 9. Germline V gives CDR1 SNHLY, CDR2 FYNNEI. The CDR3 covers 13 residues. CDR3 nucleotides: TGTGCCAGCGACACGACAGGGTTGGATGAGCAGTTCTTC. This encodes CASDTTGLDEQFF.

This clone appeared a few times. The chain joins TRBV6-5 to TRBJ1-2; D remains ambiguous. V lost 6 bases, J lost 1 base, and 15 bases lay in between. CDR1 and CDR2 (germline): MNHEY, SVGAGI. The CDR3 consists of 15 residues. The CDR3 protein is CASRPPQWLNYGYTF. The CDR3 coding sequence is TGTGCCAGCAGACCCCCCCAATGGCTTAACTATGGCTACACCTTC.

V is TRBV2 and J is TRBJ1-1; D is undetermined. The germline gives CDR1 SNHLY, CDR2 FYNNEI. V was trimmed by 1 base and J by 7 bases, leaving 10 bases between them. This CDR3 is 13 amino acids long. CDR3 sequence reads: CASSEGLAGEAFF. CDR3 nucleotide sequence: TGTGCCAGCAGTGAAGGGTTGGCAGGTGAAGCTTTCTTT.

This clone occurred a few times. CDR3 residues: CATGQGTGELFF. The DNA for the CDR3 is TGTGCTACGGGACAGGGGACCGGGGAGCTGTTTTTT. The chain has TRBV19 and TRBJ2-2; 10 bases line up with TRBD1. This CDR3 is built from 12 residues. Germline CDR1 is LNHDA and CDR2 is SQIVND (reference sequence). The complete variable domain, with remaining parts taken from reference TRBV19 and TRBJ2-2, reads DGGITQSPKYLFRKEGQNVTLSCEQNLNHDAMYWYRQDPGQGLRLIYYSQIVNDFQKGDIAEGYSVSREKKESFPLTVTSAQKNPTAFYLCATGQGTGELFFGEGSRLTVL.

J is TRBJ2-3 and V is TRBV9, with 8 bases lining up with TRBD1. The germline CDR1 and CDR2 sequences are SGDLS and YYNGEE. V trimming: 3 bases; J trimming: 6 bases; junction bases outside the gene matches: 15. This CDR3 is built from 17 residues. As DNA, the CDR3 is TGTGCCAGCAGCGCCGAGACAGGGGACGAGGCTCTGGATACGCAGTATTTT. As protein: CASSAETGDEALDTQYF.

V usage is TRBV25-1 and J usage is TRBJ2-1; the D gene is possibly TRBD2 (7 bases). The CDR3 is 15 amino acids. V lost 5 bases and J lost 0, with 11 bases in between. The germline V gene encodes CDR1 MGHDK and CDR2 SYGVNS. CDR3 loop: CASSMRGHSYNEQFF. CDR3 nucleotides: TGTGCCAGCAGTATGCGGGGGCACTCCTACAATGAGCAGTTCTTC.

The chain has TRBV19 and TRBJ2-7; perhaps TRBD2 as D (5 bases). The CDR3 contains 12 residues. V lost 3 bases to trimming and J lost 7 bases, with 10 bases between them. Germline lookup yields CDR1 LNHDA and CDR2 SQIVND (reference sequence). The CDR3 protein is CASSMRAREQYF. The CDR3 nucleotides read TGTGCCAGTAGTATGAGGGCCCGGGAGCAGTACTTC.

This clone appeared a few times. CDR3 region: CSVYSGTGGSTEAFF. The CDR3 coding sequence is TGCAGCGTGTATTCGGGGACAGGGGGTAGCACTGAAGCTTTCTTT. V and J are TRBV29-1 and TRBJ1-1; 11 bases are a match to TRBD1. V was clipped by 6 bases and J by 4 bases; unmatched bases: 10. The CDR3 consists of 15 residues. Germline CDR1 SQVTM, CDR2 ANQGSEA.

This clone has just a few counts. V and J are TRBV11-2 and TRBJ2-7, with 10 bases identical to TRBD1. V gave up 5 bases and J gave up 4 bases; unmatched junction bases: 11. Germline V gives CDR1 SGHAT, CDR2 FQNNGV. The CDR3 contains 16 residues. The CDR3 bases are TGTGCCAGCAGCCCAGAGGGGTGGGGACAGGGGTACGAGCAGTACTTC. It is translated as CASSPEGWGQGYEQYF. The variable domain in full, with the rest retrieved from reference TRBV11-2 and TRBJ2-7, is EAGVAQSPRYKIIEKRQSVAFWCNPISGHATLYWYQQILGQGPKLLIQFQNNGVVDDSQLPKDRFSAERLKGVDSTLKIQPAKLEDSAVYLCASSPEGWGQGYEQYFGPGTRLTVT.

This rearrangement joins TRBV7-9 to TRBJ2-2; D perhaps matches TRBD2 (5 bases). Between the trimmed V and J ends, which lost 3 bases and 0 bases, there was a span of 8 bases. This CDR3 has 15 residues. Germline CDR1 reads SEHNR; CDR2 reads FQNEAQ (reference sequence). CDR3 sequence (DNA): TGTGCCAGCAGCTTTGTCGGGGCGAACACCGGGGAGCTGTTTTTT. Residues: CASSFVGANTGELFF.